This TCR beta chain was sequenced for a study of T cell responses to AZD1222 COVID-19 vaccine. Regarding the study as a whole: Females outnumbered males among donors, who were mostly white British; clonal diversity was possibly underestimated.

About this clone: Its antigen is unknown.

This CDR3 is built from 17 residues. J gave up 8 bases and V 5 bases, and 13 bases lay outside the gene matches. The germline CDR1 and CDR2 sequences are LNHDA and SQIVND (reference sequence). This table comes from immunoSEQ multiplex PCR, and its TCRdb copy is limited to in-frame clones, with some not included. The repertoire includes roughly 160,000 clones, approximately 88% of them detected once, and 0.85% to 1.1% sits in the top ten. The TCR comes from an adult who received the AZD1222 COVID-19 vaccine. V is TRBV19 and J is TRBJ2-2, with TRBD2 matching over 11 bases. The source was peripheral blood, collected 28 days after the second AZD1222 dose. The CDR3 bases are TGTGCCAGTAGTCTCCTCCACGCCAGACTAGCGGGGGGGGAGCTGTTTTTT. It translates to CASSLLHARLAGGELFF.